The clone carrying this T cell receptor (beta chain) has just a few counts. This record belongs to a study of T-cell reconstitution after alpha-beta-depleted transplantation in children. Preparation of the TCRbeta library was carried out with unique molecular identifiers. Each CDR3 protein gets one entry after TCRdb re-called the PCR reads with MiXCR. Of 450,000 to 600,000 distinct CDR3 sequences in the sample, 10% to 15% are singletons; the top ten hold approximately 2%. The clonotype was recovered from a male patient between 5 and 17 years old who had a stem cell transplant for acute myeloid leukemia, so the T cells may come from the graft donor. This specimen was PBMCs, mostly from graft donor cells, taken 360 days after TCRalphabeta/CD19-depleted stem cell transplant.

CDR3 nucleotide sequence: TGCAGCGCCTCGGGCCCCGCACAGGACGGGCGCGAGCAGTACTTC. Its protein product is CSASGPAQDGREQYF. The V and J genes are TRBV29-1 and TRBJ2-7, with D tentatively TRBD1 (5 bases). CDR1 is SQVTM, CDR2 ANQGSEA, per germline. V was clipped by 7 bases and J by 6 bases, with 25 bases between them. There are 15 residues in the CDR3.